This TCR beta chain originates from a study of T cell repertoires in cytomegalovirus infection (dated by TCRdb to about 2019). A note on the overall study: The HLA type of each donor mattered for the analysis, because public TCR beta signatures pointed to carriage of CMV infection along with the matching HLA type.

TCRdb names Illumina HiSeq 1500 as the instrument used. The public reads were run again by TCRdb, first through fastp at Q25 and then through MiXCR, and only productive beta chains were kept. Rows merge per CDR3 protein into single entries with the most common DNA and genes. Counted in this sample were around 740,000 distinct CDR3 sequences; less than 40% of them appeared once. Around 2.8% of the sample is taken by the ten largest. As for this clonotype: The antigen it binds to is not known. No clone much larger than this one lies a single base away; base qualities are absent.

What the study reported, not specific to this receptor: In both this cohort and an independent cohort of 350 or so donors, the cumulative frequency of public TCR beta family members distinguished carriers of CMV infection plus the relevant HLA type. In the ex vivo response, HLA-C-restricted CMV-specific TCR beta clonotypes were dominant, and in two of eight donors the single most frequent clonotype came from this HLA-C-restricted group.

The germline V gene encodes CDR1 ENHRY and CDR2 SYGVKD. The CDR3 runs 17 amino acids, cysteine and phenylalanine included. The CDR3 DNA has 51 bases and is translated from base 1. Trimming removed 4 bases from V and 0 bases from J, leaving 13 bases between the germline ends. This sequence was found in a human donor in good health (CMV status not recorded). Some clones in this sample may be carry-over from other donors' samples. Sequencing input: PBMCs. The sequence is built from TRBV10-3 and TRBJ2-6; a weak D assignment points to TRBD2 (6 bases agree). The CDR3 has the sequence CAISGGGENSGANVLTF. The DNA reads TGTGCCATCAGTGGAGGAGGGGAGAACTCTGGGGCCAACGTCCTGACTTTC.